The 26 T cell receptor beta chains below all came from one sample that was sequenced in a study of blood T cell repertoires in COVID-19. Produced via immunoSEQ multiplex PCR; TCRdb's table is partial and in-frame only. The sample contains about 67,000 clones, about 87% of which appear only once. The sample taken for sequencing was peripheral blood. Receptors were obtained from a man in his fifties with active COVID-19.

The chain carries TRBV6-5 and TRBJ1-5; the D is unclear. The CDR3 covers 13 residues. V was shortened by 0 bases and J by 8 bases, with 8 bases between the two germline ends. In germline, CDR1 is MNHEY, CDR2 SVGAGI. Here the CDR3 DNA reads TGTGCCAGCAGTTACTCGTATTCGGAGCCCCAGCATTTT. This codes for CASSYSYSEPQHF.

Remarks on this clone: Germline is not matched at one junction end, which may reflect a read error. J is TRBJ2-7 and V is TRBV20-1; 9 bases line up with TRBD2. There are 11 residues in the CDR3. Germline CDR1 DFQATT, CDR2 SNEGSKA (reference sequence). Here the CDR3 DNA reads TGCAGTGCTAGAGTTGCTAGCGGGATGATCTTC. Protein product: CSARVASGMIF.

The chain recombines TRBV5-6 with TRBJ2-4; D is unresolved. Germline CDR1 SGHDT, CDR2 YYEEEE. The CDR3 consists of 14 residues. With 2 bases removed from V and 0 bases from J, the gap between germline ends came to 6 bases. This CDR3 is CASSLTLAKNIQYF. CDR3 sequence (DNA): TGTGCCAGCAGCTTAACTCTAGCCAAAAACATTCAGTACTTC.

The chain recombines TRBV5-4 with TRBJ2-4; TRBD2 matches 7 bases. This CDR3 is 17 amino acids long. The J segment lost 3 bases and the V segment lost 5 bases, leaving 14 bases of the junction unmatched. CDR1 is SGHNT and CDR2 is YYREEE in the germline V gene (reference sequence). The CDR3, as DNA: TGTGCCAGCAGTAAGCTTGAGGGAGGGTTCGGCAAAAACATTCAGTACTTC. Protein sequence: CASSKLEGGFGKNIQYF.

V gene TRBV4-2 combines with J gene TRBJ2-3, with D perhaps TRBD2 (5 bases). The V gene's germline CDR1 is LGHNA and CDR2 YNFKEQ. V lost 0 bases and J 3 bases, leaving 10 bases between the germline ends. The CDR3 is made up of 15 amino acids. CDR3 protein: CASSQDSTGTDTQYF. CDR3 in DNA: TGTGCCAGCAGCCAAGATTCAACGGGAACAGATACGCAGTATTTT.

The CDR3, as DNA: TGTGCCAGCAGCCCTGGACTAGCGGGAGCCTACGAGCAGTACTTC. Its translation is CASSPGLAGAYEQYF. This chain joins TRBV5-6 and TRBJ2-7; the match to TRBD2 covers 13 bases. Germline V gene data show CDR1 as SGHDT and CDR2 as YYEEEE. The V segment lost 4 bases and the J segment 2 bases; nucleotides outside the gene matches: 3. This CDR3 has 15 amino acids.

The V call is TRBV28, the J call TRBJ2-1; weak D call: TRBD1 (6 bases). V lost 5 bases, J lost 0 bases, and 14 bases lay in between. This CDR3 comprises 16 residues. Germline lookup yields CDR1 MDHEN and CDR2 SYDVKM. The DNA for the CDR3 is TGTGCCAGCAGTCCCCCAGGGGACGTCTCCTACAATGAGCAGTTCTTC. Translated: CASSPPGDVSYNEQFF.

This clone was counted between two and nine times. The genes are TRBV7-2 and TRBJ2-5; D perhaps matches TRBD1 (6 bases). The germline V gene encodes CDR1 SGHTA and CDR2 FQGNSA. V lost 3 bases, J lost 2 bases, and 7 bases lay in between. The CDR3 is 13 amino acids. DNA of the CDR3: TGTGCCAGCAGCTTCGGACAGCAAGAGACCCAGTACTTC. It encodes CASSFGQQETQYF.

This clone was counted a single time. The rearrangement links TRBV30 to TRBJ1-3; 7 bases line up with TRBD1. There are 13 residues in the CDR3. V gave up 3 bases and J gave up 5 bases; unmatched junction bases: 4. Germline CDR1 and CDR2: GTSNPN and SVGIG (reference sequence). DNA for the CDR3: TGTGCCTGGAGCACAGGGGCTCGAAACACCATATATTTT. This translates into CAWSTGARNTIYF.

This clone was seen only once. The chain links TRBV5-1 to TRBJ1-2; D remains unclear. Trimming took 4 bases from V and 4 from J, leaving 14 bases between them. Germline-derived CDR1 and CDR2 are SGHRS and YFSETQ. The length of the CDR3 is 14 residues. CDR3 residues: CASSPQAGSYGYTF. The CDR3 DNA reads as TGCGCCAGCAGCCCGCAGGCAGGTTCCTATGGCTACACCTTC.

The chain recombines TRBV7-9 with TRBJ2-7, with 10 bases identical to TRBD2. CDR1 SEHNR and CDR2 FQNEAQ come from the germline V gene (reference sequence). This CDR3 has 16 amino acids. V was pared by 5 bases and J by 11 bases, with 18 bases of the junction left unmatched. The CDR3 sequence is CASSPSYLLAGEEEYF. In DNA, the CDR3 is TGTGCCAGCAGCCCCTCCTATCTGCTAGCGGGAGAGGAGGAGTACTTC. Full variable domain (outside the CDR3, taken from reference TRBV7-9 and TRBJ2-7): DTGVSQNPRHKITKRGQNVTFRCDPISEHNRLYWYRQTLGQGPEFLTYFQNEAQLEKSRLLSDRFSAERPKGSFSTLEIQRTEQGDSAMYLCASSPSYLLAGEEEYFGPGTRLTVT.

This chain connects TRBV6-5 to TRBJ1-5; 10 bases agree with TRBD1. V shed 8 bases, J shed 1 base, and the junction held 5 bases outside the gene matches. The V gene's germline CDR1 is MNHEY and CDR2 SVGAGI. The CDR3 loop spans 15 amino acids. The CDR3 DNA reads as TGTGCCAGCCTTACGGGACAGGGGAGCAATCAGCCCCAGCATTTT. Protein: CASLTGQGSNQPQHF.

The chain links TRBV18 to TRBJ2-2; the match to TRBD2 covers 13 bases. Germline V CDR1 and CDR2: KGHSH, LQKENI. The CDR3 contains 17 residues. V trimming: 5 bases; J trimming: 5 bases; junction bases outside the gene matches: 8. In nucleotides, the CDR3 is TGTGCCAGCTCAGCGGGACTAGCGGGGAGCGGGACCGGGGAGCTGTTTTTT. Translated, it gives CASSAGLAGSGTGELFF. Full variable domain (rest looked up from reference TRBV18 and TRBJ2-2): NAGVMQNPRHLVRRRGQEARLRCSPMKGHSHVYWYRQLPEEGLKFMVYLQKENIIDESGMPKERFSAEFPKEGPSILRIQQVVRGDSAAYFCASSAGLAGSGTGELFFGEGSRLTVL.

The J gene is TRBJ2-7, the V gene TRBV7-9; D possibly corresponds to TRBD1 (5 bases). V gave up 0 bases and J gave up 6 bases, with 12 bases separating them. The CDR3 runs 14 residues. Germline CDR1 reads SEHNR; CDR2 reads FQNEAQ (reference sequence). CDR3: CASSLALGPLEQYF. In DNA, the CDR3 is TGTGCCAGCAGCTTAGCGTTGGGGCCCCTCGAGCAGTACTTC.

Only a few counts were recorded for this clone. The CDR3 region is CASRGEVGSEPQHF. The CDR3 nucleotides read TGTGCCAGCAGAGGGGAAGTGGGATCGGAGCCCCAGCATTTT. This chain joins TRBV2 and TRBJ1-5; tentative D call: TRBD1 (5 bases). Trimming left V 6 bases short and J 8 bases short, with 17 bases between. Germline assignment: CDR1 SNHLY and CDR2 FYNNEI. The CDR3 runs 14 residues.

Points on this clone: A read error may produce the germline difference seen at one junction end. V is TRBV28 and J is TRBJ2-1; D is unresolved. The germline V gene encodes CDR1 MDHEN and CDR2 SYDVKM. The CDR3 extends over 13 amino acids. The CDR3 region has the DNA TGTGCCAGCAGCCCAGACTCCTCCAATGAGCAGTTCTTC. This sequence encodes CASSPDSSNEQFF. The full variable domain, its missing parts supplied by reference TRBV28 and TRBJ2-1, is DVKVTQSSRYLVKRTGEKVFLECVQDMDHENMFWYRQDPGLGLRLIYFSYDVKMKEKGDIPEGYSVSREKKERFSLILESASTNQTSMYLCASSPDSSNEQFFGPGTRLTVL.

V is TRBV19 and J is TRBJ1-4; D call uncertain. Germline CDR1 reads LNHDA; CDR2 reads SQIVND (reference sequence). This CDR3 region has 15 residues. Trimming shortened V by 0 bases and J by 10 bases, and 15 bases separated the two germline ends. Written as DNA, the CDR3 is TGTGCCAGTAGTATAGATCGAGGCGGGCCGGCAAAACTGTTTTTT. This sequence encodes CASSIDRGGPAKLFF.

The chain is built from TRBV28 and TRBJ1-2; D possibly corresponds to TRBD1 (5 bases). V gave up 6 bases and J gave up 7 bases, with 18 bases separating them. The CDR3 covers 14 residues. Per germline, CDR1 MDHEN and CDR2 SYDVKM. The CDR3 protein is CASSLIRGGTGYTF. The CDR3 DNA is TGTGCCAGCAGCTTAATCCGGGGGGGGACTGGCTACACCTTC.

The V and J genes are TRBV5-1 and TRBJ2-7; the match to TRBD1 covers 7 bases. With V trimmed by 3 bases and J by 3 bases, 6 bases remained unmatched. The CDR3 loop spans 14 amino acids. Germline V gene lookup returns CDR1 SGHRS and CDR2 YFSETQ. CDR3 sequence: CASSWRQGFYEQYF. CDR3 nucleotide sequence: TGCGCCAGCAGCTGGCGACAGGGTTTCTACGAGCAGTACTTC.

V usage is TRBV5-1 and J usage is TRBJ2-1; 11 bases match TRBD2. The CDR3 has 16 residues. Germline V gene data show CDR1 as SGHRS and CDR2 as YFSETQ. V lost 4 bases and J lost 2; bases outside the gene matches: 5. The CDR3 region is CASSVSSGRTYNEQFF. DNA of the CDR3: TGCGCCAGCAGCGTCTCTAGCGGGAGGACCTACAATGAGCAGTTCTTC.

The rearrangement links TRBV7-9 to TRBJ1-3; tentative D call: TRBD1 (5 bases). With 0 bases removed from V and 0 bases from J, the gap between germline ends came to 12 bases. The CDR3 has 17 amino acids. Germline V gene sequence: CDR1 SEHNR, CDR2 FQNEAQ (reference sequence). The CDR3 is CASSLAGGPRSGNTIYF. The CDR3 DNA sequence: TGTGCCAGCAGCTTAGCGGGGGGACCGCGCTCTGGAAACACCATATATTTT. Based on the CDR3 plus reference TRBV7-9 and TRBJ1-3, the full variable domain is DTGVSQNPRHKITKRGQNVTFRCDPISEHNRLYWYRQTLGQGPEFLTYFQNEAQLEKSRLLSDRFSAERPKGSFSTLEIQRTEQGDSAMYLCASSLAGGPRSGNTIYFGEGSWLTVV.

The V call is TRBV30, the J call TRBJ1-2; D uncertain. V lost 1 base and J lost 3, with 18 bases in between. The CDR3 runs 16 residues. Germline CDR1 reads GTSNPN; CDR2 reads SVGIG (reference sequence). The CDR3 here is CAWSGITGLSDYGYTF. DNA for the CDR3: TGTGCCTGGAGTGGGATAACGGGCCTTAGCGACTATGGCTACACCTTC. The entire variable domain, with the rest obtained from reference TRBV30 and TRBJ1-2, is as follows: SQTIHQWPATLVQPVGSPLSLECTVEGTSNPNLYWYRQAAGRGLQLLFYSVGIGQISSEVPQNLSASRPQDRQFILSSKKLLLSDSGFYLCAWSGITGLSDYGYTFGSGTRLTVV.

This chain links TRBV5-6 with TRBJ2-5, with D perhaps TRBD1 (6 bases). CDR1 is SGHDT, CDR2 YYEEEE, per germline. The V end lost 4 bases, the J end lost 1 base, and 8 bases lay between the germline ends. The CDR3 is 13 amino acids. CDR3 loop: CASSRDTQETQYF. In DNA, the CDR3 is TGTGCCAGCAGCCGGGACACCCAAGAGACCCAGTACTTC. Filled out from reference TRBV5-6 and TRBJ2-5, the complete variable domain reads DAGVTQSPTHLIKTRGQQVTLRCSPKSGHDTVSWYQQALGQGPQFIFQYYEEEERQRGNFPDRFSGHQFPNYSSELNVNALLLGDSALYLCASSRDTQETQYFGPGTRLLVL.

The V gene is TRBV28, the J gene TRBJ1-2; 7 nucleotides match TRBD1. V lost 1 base, J lost 7 bases, and 0 bases stayed unmatched. The CDR3 sequence is 12 residues long. The germline gives CDR1 MDHEN, CDR2 SYDVKM. CDR3 loop: CASSLSGGGYTF. The CDR3 nucleotides are TGTGCCAGCAGTTTATCAGGGGGTGGCTACACCTTC.

This clone was detected only a few times. The rearrangement links TRBV9 to TRBJ1-6; TRBD1 matches 7 bases. The germline V gene has CDR1 SGDLS and CDR2 YYNGEE. Losses at the gene ends were 3 bases for V and 4 bases for J; bases not matched to a gene: 4. This CDR3 spans 15 amino acids. As DNA, the CDR3 is TGTGCCAGCAGCGCCCAACAGGGGTATAATTCACCCCTCCACTTT. Protein product: CASSAQQGYNSPLHF.

The chain is built from TRBV28 and TRBJ2-7, with TRBD2 matching 10 bases. CDR1 and CDR2 from the germline V gene are MDHEN and SYDVKM. V was clipped by 3 bases and J by 2 bases; unmatched bases: 4. This CDR3 has 15 amino acids. CDR3 protein: CASSFRLAGPYEQYF. The CDR3 nucleotides read TGTGCCAGCAGTTTCCGACTAGCGGGTCCCTACGAGCAGTACTTC.